The sequence of this TCR beta chain was determined in a study of cytotoxic CD8 clonotypes in ibrutinib-treated CLL. General study results and limits: Whereas clonality rose at ibrutinib response, it declined toward baseline at progression.

This CDR3 has 13 amino acids. Germline-derived CDR1 and CDR2 are MGHRA and YSYEKL. V was clipped by 2 bases and J by 7 bases; unmatched bases: 4. Clones were sequenced by immunoSEQ multiplex PCR, and TCRdb holds only the in-frame ones, with some missing. Here the sample spans about 140,000 clones, approximately 89% being singletons. Comments on this clone: The target antigen is unknown.

The V and J genes are TRBV4-1 and TRBJ2-7; 8 bases line up with TRBD2. This receptor was obtained from a human donor with chronic lymphocytic leukemia. This material consisted of PBMCs, taken after 12 months of ibrutinib treatment. CDR3 sequence: CASSQIAGSEQYF. The CDR3 DNA is TGCGCCAGCAGCCAAATAGCGGGAAGTGAGCAGTACTTC.